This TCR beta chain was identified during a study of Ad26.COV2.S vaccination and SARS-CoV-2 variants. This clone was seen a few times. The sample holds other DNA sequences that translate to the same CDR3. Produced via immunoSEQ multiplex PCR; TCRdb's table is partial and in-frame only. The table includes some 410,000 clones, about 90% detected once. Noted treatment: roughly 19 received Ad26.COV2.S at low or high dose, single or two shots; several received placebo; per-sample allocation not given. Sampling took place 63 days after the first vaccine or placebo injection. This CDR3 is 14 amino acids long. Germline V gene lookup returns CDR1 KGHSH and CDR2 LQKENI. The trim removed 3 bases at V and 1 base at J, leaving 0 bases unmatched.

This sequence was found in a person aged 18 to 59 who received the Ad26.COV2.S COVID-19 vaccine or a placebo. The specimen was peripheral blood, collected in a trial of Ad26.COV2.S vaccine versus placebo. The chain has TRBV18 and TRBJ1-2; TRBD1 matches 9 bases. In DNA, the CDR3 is TGTGCCAGCTCACCGGGACAGGGTAACTATGGCTACACCTTC. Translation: CASSPGQGNYGYTF. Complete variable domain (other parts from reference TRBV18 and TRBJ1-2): NAGVMQNPRHLVRRRGQEARLRCSPMKGHSHVYWYRQLPEEGLKFMVYLQKENIIDESGMPKERFSAEFPKEGPSILRIQQVVRGDSAAYFCASSPGQGNYGYTFGSGTRLTVV.